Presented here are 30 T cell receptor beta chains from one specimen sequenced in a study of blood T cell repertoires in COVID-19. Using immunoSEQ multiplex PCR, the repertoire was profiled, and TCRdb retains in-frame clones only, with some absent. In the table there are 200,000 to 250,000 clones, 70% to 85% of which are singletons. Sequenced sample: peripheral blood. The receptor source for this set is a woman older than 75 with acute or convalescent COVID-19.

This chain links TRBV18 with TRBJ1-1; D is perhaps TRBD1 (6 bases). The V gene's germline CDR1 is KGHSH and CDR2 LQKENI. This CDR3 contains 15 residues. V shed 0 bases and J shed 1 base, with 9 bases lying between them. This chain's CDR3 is CASSPPGTRNTEAFF. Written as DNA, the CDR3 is TGTGCCAGCTCACCACCCGGGACACGGAACACTGAAGCTTTCTTT.

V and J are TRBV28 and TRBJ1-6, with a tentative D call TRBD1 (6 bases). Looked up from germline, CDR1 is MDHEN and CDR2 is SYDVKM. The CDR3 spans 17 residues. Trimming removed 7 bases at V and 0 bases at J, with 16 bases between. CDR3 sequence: CASTLGGASSYNSPLHF. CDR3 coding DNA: TGTGCCAGCACTTTGGGGGGGGCCAGCTCCTATAATTCACCCCTCCACTTT.

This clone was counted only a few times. Written as DNA, the CDR3 is TGTGCCAGCAGTTTATATGGTCAGAATGAGCAGTTCTTC. Translation: CASSLYGQNEQFF. The chain uses TRBV12-3 or TRBV12-4 and TRBJ2-1; D gene ambiguous. This CDR3 is built from 13 residues. V was clipped by 2 bases and J by 7 bases, with 9 bases between them.

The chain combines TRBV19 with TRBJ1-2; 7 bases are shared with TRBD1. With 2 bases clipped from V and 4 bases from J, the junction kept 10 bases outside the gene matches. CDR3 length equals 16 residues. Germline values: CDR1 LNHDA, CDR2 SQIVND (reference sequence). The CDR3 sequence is CASSINGRGRSYGYTF. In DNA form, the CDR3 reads TGTGCCAGTAGTATAAACGGCAGGGGGAGGAGCTATGGCTACACCTTC.

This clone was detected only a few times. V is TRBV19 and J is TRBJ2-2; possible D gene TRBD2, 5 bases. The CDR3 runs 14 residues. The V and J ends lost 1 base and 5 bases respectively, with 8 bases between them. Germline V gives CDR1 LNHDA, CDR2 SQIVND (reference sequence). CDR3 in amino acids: CASSIVRGTGELFF. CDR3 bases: TGTGCCAGTAGTATAGTTCGGGGAACCGGGGAGCTGTTTTTT.

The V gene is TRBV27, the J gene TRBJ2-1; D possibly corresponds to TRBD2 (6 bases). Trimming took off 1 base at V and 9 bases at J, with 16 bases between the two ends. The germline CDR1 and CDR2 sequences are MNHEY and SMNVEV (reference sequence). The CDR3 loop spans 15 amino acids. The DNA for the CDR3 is TGTGCCAGCAGTTTATACTTAGCGGTTGGGGGTGAGCAGTTCTTC. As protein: CASSLYLAVGGEQFF.

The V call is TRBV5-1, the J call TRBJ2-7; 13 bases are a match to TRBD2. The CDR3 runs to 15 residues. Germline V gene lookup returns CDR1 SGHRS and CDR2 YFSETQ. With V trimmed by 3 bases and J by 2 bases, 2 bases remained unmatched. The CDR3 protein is CASSWGTSGTYEQYF. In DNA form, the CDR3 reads TGCGCCAGCAGCTGGGGGACTAGCGGGACCTACGAGCAGTACTTC.

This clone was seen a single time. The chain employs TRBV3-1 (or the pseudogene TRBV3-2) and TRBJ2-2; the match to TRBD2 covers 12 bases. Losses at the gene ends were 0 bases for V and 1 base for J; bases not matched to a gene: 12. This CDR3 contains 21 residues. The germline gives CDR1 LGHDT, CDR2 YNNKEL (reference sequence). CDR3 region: CASSQDRPTTSGRGNTGELFF. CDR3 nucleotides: TGTGCCAGCAGCCAAGACAGGCCAACGACTAGCGGGAGAGGGAACACCGGGGAGCTGTTTTTT.

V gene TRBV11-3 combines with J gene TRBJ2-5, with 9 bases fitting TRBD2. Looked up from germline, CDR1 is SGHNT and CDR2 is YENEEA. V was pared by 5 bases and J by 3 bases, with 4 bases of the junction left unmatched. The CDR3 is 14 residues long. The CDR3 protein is CASSPGTSKETQYF. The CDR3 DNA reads TGTGCCAGCAGCCCCGGGACTAGCAAAGAGACCCAGTACTTC.

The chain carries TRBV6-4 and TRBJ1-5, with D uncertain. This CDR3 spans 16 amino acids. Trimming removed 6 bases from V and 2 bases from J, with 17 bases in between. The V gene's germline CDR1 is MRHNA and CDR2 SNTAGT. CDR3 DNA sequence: TGTGCCAGCAGGGCCGCCCCACGAGGAGGCAATCAGCCCCAGCATTTT. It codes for CASRAAPRGGNQPQHF.

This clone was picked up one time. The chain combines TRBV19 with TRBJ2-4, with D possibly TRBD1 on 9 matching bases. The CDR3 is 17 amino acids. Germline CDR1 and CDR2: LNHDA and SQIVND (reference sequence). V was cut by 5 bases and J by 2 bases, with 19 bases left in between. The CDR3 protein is CASSPGGTGLSKNIQYF. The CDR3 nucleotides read TGTGCCAGTAGTCCGGGGGGGACAGGGTTATCCAAAAACATTCAGTACTTC.

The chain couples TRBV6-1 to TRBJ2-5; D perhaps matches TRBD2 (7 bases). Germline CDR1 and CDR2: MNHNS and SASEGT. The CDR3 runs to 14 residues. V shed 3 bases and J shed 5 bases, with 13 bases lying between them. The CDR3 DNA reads TGTGCCAGCAGTGACCTCGGGGGGCGTGAGACCCAGTACTTC. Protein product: CASSDLGGRETQYF.

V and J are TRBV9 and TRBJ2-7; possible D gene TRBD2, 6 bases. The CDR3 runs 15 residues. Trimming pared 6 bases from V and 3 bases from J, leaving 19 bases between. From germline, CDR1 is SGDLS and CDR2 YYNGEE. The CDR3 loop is CASISGDLASYEQYF. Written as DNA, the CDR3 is TGTGCCAGCATCTCCGGCGACCTAGCGAGCTACGAGCAGTACTTC.

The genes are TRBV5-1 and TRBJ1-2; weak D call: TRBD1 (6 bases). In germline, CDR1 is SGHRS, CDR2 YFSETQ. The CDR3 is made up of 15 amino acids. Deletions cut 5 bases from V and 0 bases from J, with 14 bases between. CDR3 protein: CASSSDRLTNYGYTF. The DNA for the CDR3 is TGCGCCAGCAGTTCTGACAGGCTAACTAACTATGGCTACACCTTC.

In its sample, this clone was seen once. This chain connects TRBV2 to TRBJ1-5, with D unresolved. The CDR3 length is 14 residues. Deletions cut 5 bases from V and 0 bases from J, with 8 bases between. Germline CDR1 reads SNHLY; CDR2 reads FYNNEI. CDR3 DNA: TGTGCCAGCAGTCAACAGAATAGCAATCAGCCCCAGCATTTT. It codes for CASSQQNSNQPQHF.

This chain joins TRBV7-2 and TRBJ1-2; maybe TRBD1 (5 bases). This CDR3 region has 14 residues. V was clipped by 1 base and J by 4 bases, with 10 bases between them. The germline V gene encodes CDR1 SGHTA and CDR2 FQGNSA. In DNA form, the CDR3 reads TGTGCCAGCAGCTTAGTCCTACAGGCCTATGGCTACACCTTC. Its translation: CASSLVLQAYGYTF.

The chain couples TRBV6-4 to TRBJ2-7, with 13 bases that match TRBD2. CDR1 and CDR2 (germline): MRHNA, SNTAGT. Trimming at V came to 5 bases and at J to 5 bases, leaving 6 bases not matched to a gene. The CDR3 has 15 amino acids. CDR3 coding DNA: TGTGCCAGCAGTCGACTAGCGGGAGGAGTCGACGAGCAGTACTTC. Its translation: CASSRLAGGVDEQYF.

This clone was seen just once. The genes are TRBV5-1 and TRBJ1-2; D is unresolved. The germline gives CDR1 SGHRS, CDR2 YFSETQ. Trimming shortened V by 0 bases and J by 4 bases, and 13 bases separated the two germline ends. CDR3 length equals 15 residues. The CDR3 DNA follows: TGCGCCAGCAGCTTGGCCGGCGGAATGAGCTATGGCTACACCTTC. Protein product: CASSLAGGMSYGYTF.

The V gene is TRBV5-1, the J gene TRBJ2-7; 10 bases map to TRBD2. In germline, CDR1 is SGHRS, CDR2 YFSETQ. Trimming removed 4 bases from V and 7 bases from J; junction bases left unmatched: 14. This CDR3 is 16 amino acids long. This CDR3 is CASSPRPTSGTSEQYF. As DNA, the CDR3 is TGCGCCAGCAGCCCACGCCCTACTAGCGGGACTAGTGAGCAGTACTTC.

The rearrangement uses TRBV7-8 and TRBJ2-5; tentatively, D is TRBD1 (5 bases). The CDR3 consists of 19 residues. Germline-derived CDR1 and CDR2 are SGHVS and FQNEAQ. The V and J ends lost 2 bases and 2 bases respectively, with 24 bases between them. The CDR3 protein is CASSLYPSTIRQRQETQYF. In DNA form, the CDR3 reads TGTGCCAGCAGCTTATACCCCTCCACGATTAGACAGCGACAAGAGACCCAGTACTTC.

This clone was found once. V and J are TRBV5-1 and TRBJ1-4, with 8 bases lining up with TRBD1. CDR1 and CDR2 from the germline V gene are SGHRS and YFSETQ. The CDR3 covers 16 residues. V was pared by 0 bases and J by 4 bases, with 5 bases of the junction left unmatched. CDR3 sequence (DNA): TGCGCCAGCAGCTTGGGCCTTGGACAGGGTAATGAAAAACTGTTTTTT. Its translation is CASSLGLGQGNEKLFF. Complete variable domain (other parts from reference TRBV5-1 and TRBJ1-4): KAGVTQTPRYLIKTRGQQVTLSCSPISGHRSVSWYQQTPGQGLQFLFEYFSETQRNKGNFPGRFSGRQFSNSRSEMNVSTLELGDSALYLCASSLGLGQGNEKLFFGSGTQLSVL.

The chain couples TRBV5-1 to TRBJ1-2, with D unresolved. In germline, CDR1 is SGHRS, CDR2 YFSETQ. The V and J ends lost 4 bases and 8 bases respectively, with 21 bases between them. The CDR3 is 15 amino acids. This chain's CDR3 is CASSPSLGESGGYTF. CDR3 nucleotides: TGCGCCAGCAGCCCATCGCTTGGAGAATCGGGGGGCTACACCTTC.

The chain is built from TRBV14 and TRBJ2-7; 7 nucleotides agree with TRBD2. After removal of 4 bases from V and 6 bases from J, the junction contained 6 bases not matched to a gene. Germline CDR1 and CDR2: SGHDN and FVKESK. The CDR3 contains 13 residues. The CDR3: CASSRVGRSEQYF. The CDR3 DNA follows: TGTGCCAGCAGCCGGGTCGGGAGGAGCGAGCAGTACTTC.

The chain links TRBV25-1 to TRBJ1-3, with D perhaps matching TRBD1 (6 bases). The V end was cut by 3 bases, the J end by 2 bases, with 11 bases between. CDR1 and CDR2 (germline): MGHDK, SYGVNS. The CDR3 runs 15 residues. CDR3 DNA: TGTGCCAGCAGTGATCTTGGACAGACTGGAAACACCATATATTTT. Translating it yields CASSDLGQTGNTIYF. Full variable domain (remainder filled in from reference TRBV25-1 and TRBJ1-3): EADIYQTPRYLVIGTGKKITLECSQTMGHDKMYWYQQDPGMELHLIHYSYGVNSTEKGDLSSESTVSRIRTEHFPLTLESARPSHTSQYLCASSDLGQTGNTIYFGEGSWLTVV.

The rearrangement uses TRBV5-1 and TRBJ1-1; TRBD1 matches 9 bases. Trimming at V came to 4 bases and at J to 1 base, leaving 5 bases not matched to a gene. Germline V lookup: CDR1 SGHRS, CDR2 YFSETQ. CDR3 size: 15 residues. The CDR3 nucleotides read TGCGCCAGCAGCAGAGGGACAGGGACGAACACTGAAGCTTTCTTT. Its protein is CASSRGTGTNTEAFF.

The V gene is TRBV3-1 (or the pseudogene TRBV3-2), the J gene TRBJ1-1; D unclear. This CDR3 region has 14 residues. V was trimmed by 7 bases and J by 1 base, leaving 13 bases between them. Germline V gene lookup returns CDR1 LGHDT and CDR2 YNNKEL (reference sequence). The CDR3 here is CASKSFTSNTEAFF. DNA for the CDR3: TGTGCCAGCAAGTCTTTTACTTCGAACACTGAAGCTTTCTTT.

CDR3 residues: CASSQAWAGEQFF. CDR3 sequence (DNA): TGTGCCAGCAGCCAAGCTTGGGCAGGAGAGCAGTTCTTC. The chain has TRBV3-1 (or the pseudogene TRBV3-2) and TRBJ2-1, with D hard to call. The CDR3 loop spans 13 amino acids. Trimming cost V 1 base and J 10 bases, with 11 bases left between them. Germline-derived CDR1 and CDR2 are LGHDT and YNNKEL (reference sequence).

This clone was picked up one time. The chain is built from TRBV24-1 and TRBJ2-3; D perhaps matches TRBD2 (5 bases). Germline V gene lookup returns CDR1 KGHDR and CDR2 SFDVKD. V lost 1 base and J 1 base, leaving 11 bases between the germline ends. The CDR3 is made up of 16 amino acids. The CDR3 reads CATSDFGIRGTDTQYF. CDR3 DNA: TGTGCCACCAGTGATTTCGGGATACGGGGCACAGATACGCAGTATTTT.

The CDR3 spells CASSLESRASRGYGYTF. The CDR3 coding sequence is TGTGCCAGCAGCTTAGAATCTCGGGCCTCACGGGGCTATGGCTACACCTTC. The rearrangement uses TRBV7-2 and TRBJ1-2; D gene uncertain. The CDR3 totals 17 residues. Trimming removed 1 base at V and 4 bases at J, with 19 bases between. Per germline, CDR1 SGHTA and CDR2 FQGNSA.

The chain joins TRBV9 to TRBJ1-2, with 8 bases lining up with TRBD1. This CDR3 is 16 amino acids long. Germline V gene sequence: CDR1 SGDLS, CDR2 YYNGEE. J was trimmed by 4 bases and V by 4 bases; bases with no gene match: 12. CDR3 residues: CASSPHATGEGYGYTF. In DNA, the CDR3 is TGTGCCAGCAGCCCCCACGCGACAGGGGAGGGCTATGGCTACACCTTC. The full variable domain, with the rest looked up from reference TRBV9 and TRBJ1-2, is DSGVTQTPKHLITATGQRVTLRCSPRSGDLSVYWYQQSLDQGLQFLIQYYNGEERAKGNILERFSAQQFPDLHSELNLSSLELGDSALYFCASSPHATGEGYGYTFGSGTRLTVV.